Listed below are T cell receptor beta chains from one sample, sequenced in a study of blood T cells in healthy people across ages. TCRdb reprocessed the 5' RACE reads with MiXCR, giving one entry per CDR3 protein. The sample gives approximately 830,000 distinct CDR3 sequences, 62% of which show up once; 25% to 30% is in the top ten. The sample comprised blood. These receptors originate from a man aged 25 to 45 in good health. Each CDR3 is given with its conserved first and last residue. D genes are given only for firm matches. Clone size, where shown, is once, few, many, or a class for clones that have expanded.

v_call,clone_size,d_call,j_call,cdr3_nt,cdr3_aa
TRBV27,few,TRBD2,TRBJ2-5,TGTGCCAGCAGGCCCCAGACTAGCCGCCAAGAGACCCAGTACTTC,CASRPQTSRQETQYF
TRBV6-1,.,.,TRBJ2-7,TGTGCCAGCATCCCGGACCAATCTAATGTGCGGGGTTCCTACGAGCAGTACTTC,CASIPDQSNVRGSYEQYF
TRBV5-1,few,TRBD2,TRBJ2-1,TGCGCCAGCAGCTTTGGTACCGCTAGCGGGGGGTACAGGGAGCAGTTCTTC,CASSFGTASGGYREQFF
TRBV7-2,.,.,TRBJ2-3,TGTGCCAGCAGCTTACCCTGGGATACGCAGTATTTT,CASSLPWDTQYF
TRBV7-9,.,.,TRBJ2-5,TGTGCCAGCAGCTTAATTACGGCGTTGGAGACCCAGTACTTC,CASSLITALETQYF
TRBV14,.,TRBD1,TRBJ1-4,TGTGCCAGCAGCCAGGGAATGACAGGGACTAATGAAAAACTGTTTTTT,CASSQGMTGTNEKLFF
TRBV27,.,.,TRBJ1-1,TGTGCCAGCAGTCCAGGGTCGGGCACCCAGAACACTGAAGCTTTCTTT,CASSPGSGTQNTEAFF
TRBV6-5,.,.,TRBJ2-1,TGTGCCAGCAGTTACCTTACCCAGGGGTCCTACAATGAGCAGTTCTTC,CASSYLTQGSYNEQFF
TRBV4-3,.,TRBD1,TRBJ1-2,TGCGCCAGCAGCCAAGAAAGGACAGGGGTAGCTAACTATGGCTACACCTTC,CASSQERTGVANYGYTF
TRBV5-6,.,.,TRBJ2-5,TGTGCCAGCAGCTTGCCCGGGGGGCTTCTGAAGACCCAGTACTTC,CASSLPGGLLKTQYF
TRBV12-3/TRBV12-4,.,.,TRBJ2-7,TGTGCCAGTAGCGTGAGCCCAAGCTCCTACGAGCAGTACTTC,CASSVSPSSYEQYF
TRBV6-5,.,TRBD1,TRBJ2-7,TGTGCCAGCAGTTACTCGGGGGTTGGGACAGGAGCCTACGAGCAGTACTTC,CASSYSGVGTGAYEQYF
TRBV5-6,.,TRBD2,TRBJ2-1,TGTGCCAGCAGCTCGGGACTAGTCAATGAGCAGTTCTTC,CASSSGLVNEQFF
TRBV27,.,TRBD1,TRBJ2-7,TGTGCCAGCAGAGCCAGGGGGCGGTACGAGCAGTACTTC,CASRARGRYEQYF
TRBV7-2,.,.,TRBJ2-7,TGTGCCAGCAGCGCTCGACGGGGGGCCAACGAGCAGAACTTC,CASSARRGANEQNF
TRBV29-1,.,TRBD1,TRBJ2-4,TGCAGCGCCGAGGGACAGGGGGCGGCGTCGATTCAGTACTTC,CSAEGQGAASIQYF
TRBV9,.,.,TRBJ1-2,TGTGCCAGCAGCGGCCACGTCATGGGCCCATTTAGTGGCTACACCTTC,CASSGHVMGPFSGYTF
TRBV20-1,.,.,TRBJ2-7,TGCAGTGCTAGTCCCCTAGCCTACGAGCAGTACTTC,CSASPLAYEQYF
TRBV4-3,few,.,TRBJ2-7,TGCGCCAGCAGCCAAGACTGGGGGCTCGAGCAGTACTTC,CASSQDWGLEQYF
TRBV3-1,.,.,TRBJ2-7,TGTGCCAGCAGCCAAGTGATCGGACACGGAAACGAGCAGTACTTC,CASSQVIGHGNEQYF
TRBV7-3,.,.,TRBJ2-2,TGTGCCAGCAGCTCCCTATCGGGGAACACCGGGGAGCTGTTTTTT,CASSSLSGNTGELFF
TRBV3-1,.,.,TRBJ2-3,TGTGCCAGCAGCCAACGGACAGAGTCGGCAGATACGCAGTATTTT,CASSQRTESADTQYF
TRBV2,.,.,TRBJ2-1,TGTGCCAGCAGGGGGGACTCCTACAATGAGCAGTTCTTC,CASRGDSYNEQFF
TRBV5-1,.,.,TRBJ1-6,TGCGCCAGCAGCTTGGATGGGGCCCAGTCACCCCTCCACTTT,CASSLDGAQSPLHF
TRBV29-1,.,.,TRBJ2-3,TGCAGCGTTGACGGGGGACTCGCCACAGATACGCAGTATTTT,CSVDGGLATDTQYF
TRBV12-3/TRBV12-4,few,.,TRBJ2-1,TGTGCCAGTTGGACGTCCGGCTCCTACAATGAGCAGTTCTTC,CASWTSGSYNEQFF
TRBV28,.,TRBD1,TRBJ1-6,TGTGCCGGCACTCCGACAGGGGCGAGGAATTCACCCCTCCACTTT,CAGTPTGARNSPLHF